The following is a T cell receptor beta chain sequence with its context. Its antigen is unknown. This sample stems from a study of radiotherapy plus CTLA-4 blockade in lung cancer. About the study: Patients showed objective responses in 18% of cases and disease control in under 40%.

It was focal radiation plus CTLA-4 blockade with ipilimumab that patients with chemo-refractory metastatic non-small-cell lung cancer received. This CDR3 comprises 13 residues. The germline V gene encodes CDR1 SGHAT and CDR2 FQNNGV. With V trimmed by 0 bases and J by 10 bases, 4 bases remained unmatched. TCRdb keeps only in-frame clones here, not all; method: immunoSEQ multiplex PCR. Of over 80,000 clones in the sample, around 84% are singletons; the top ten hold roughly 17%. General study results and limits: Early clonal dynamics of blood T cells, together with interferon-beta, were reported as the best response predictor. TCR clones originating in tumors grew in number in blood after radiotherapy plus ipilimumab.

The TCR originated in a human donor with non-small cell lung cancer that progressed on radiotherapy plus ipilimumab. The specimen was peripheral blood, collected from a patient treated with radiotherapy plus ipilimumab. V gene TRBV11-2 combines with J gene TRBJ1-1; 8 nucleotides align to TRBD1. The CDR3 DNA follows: TGTGCCAGCAGCTTAGACGGGACAGGAGGAGCTTTCTTT. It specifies CASSLDGTGGAFF.